The rows below give T cell receptor beta chains drawn from one sample of a study of cytomegalovirus exposure and HLA in healthy donors. Profiling relied on immunoSEQ multiplex PCR, and the TCRdb table lists in-frame clones only, not all of them. This specimen shows approximately 110,000 clones; the ten leading clones hold around 2.9%. Sequencing input: PBMCs. These receptors were obtained from a man aged 30 to 39 in good health and CMV-seronegative. Both conserved end residues are part of each CDR3. The D gene is left open where the match is weak. Clone size is stated in some rows and not others, as once, few, many or a class when expanded.

TRBJ2-1,.,TRBV19,.,TGTGCCACCACTCCCCGGGACTTAGCCATCCATGAGCAGTTCTTC,CATTPRDLAIHEQFF
TRBJ1-3,.,TRBV2,.,TGTGCCAGCAGAACAGGGATCTCTGGAAACACCATATATTTT,CASRTGISGNTIYF
TRBJ2-2,.,TRBV5-4,TRBD1,TGTGCCAGTACCTCAACAGGGGGCACCGGGGAGCTGTTTTTT,CASTSTGGTGELFF
TRBJ2-7,.,TRBV10-1,.,TGCGCTAGCAGTGTTTTTGTGGGAGAGTACCACGAGCAGTACTTC,CASSVFVGEYHEQYF
TRBJ2-7,.,TRBV27,.,TGTGCCAGCAGTTCCGGGACTTCCTACGAGCAGTACTTC,CASSSGTSYEQYF
TRBJ2-2,.,TRBV2,TRBD1,TGTGCCAGCCAGCCCGATCGGACAGGGCACACCGGGGAGCTGTTTTTT,CASQPDRTGHTGELFF
TRBJ2-7,.,TRBV14,TRBD2,TGTGCCAGCAGCTCAGAACTAGCGGGAGTCCTCGAGCAGTACTTC,CASSSELAGVLEQYF
TRBJ2-3,.,TRBV10-3,TRBD1,TGTGCCAGCTCCGGGACAGGGTACACAGATACGCAGTATTTT,CASSGTGYTDTQYF
TRBJ1-5,.,TRBV19,.,TGTGCCAGTAGTATAGGTTCTAATAGCAATCAGCCCCAGCATTTT,CASSIGSNSNQPQHF
TRBJ1-1,medium-sized,TRBV6-4,TRBD1,TGTGCCAGCAGCAGGGACAGGGACACTGAAGCTTTCTTT,CASSRDRDTEAFF
TRBJ2-4,.,TRBV20-1,TRBD2,TGCAGTGCTGGGACTAGCGGGAAGAACTTC,CSAGTSGKNF
TRBJ2-7,.,TRBV5-4,TRBD1,TGTGCCAGCAGCGCAAATACCGGGACAGGGACATACGAGCAGTACTTC,CASSANTGTGTYEQYF
TRBJ2-7,.,TRBV11-2,.,TGTGCCAGCAGCTCAAACGGGAACAACTTCTACGAGCAGTACTTC,CASSSNGNNFYEQYF
TRBJ1-1,.,TRBV6-5,.,TGTGCCAGCTATGGAGGACTGAACACTGAAGCTTTCTTT,CASYGGLNTEAFF
TRBJ2-3,.,TRBV5-1,TRBD1,TGCGCCAGCAGCTGGACAGGGGGAGATACGCAGTATTTT,CASSWTGGDTQYF
TRBJ2-1,.,TRBV30,.,TGTGCCTGGTTTGACAGTCCCTCAGGGTCTTACAATGAGCAGTTCTTC,CAWFDSPSGSYNEQFF
TRBJ1-1,.,TRBV2,TRBD1,TGTGCCAGCATTACAGGGGTCACTGAAGCTTTCTTT,CASITGVTEAFF
TRBJ2-6,.,TRBV6-1,.,TGTGCCAGCAGTGAATGGGCAGACTCTGGGGCCAACGTCCTGACTTTC,CASSEWADSGANVLTF
TRBJ2-3,.,TRBV4-3,.,TGCGCCAGCAGCCCCGAGGGGGTGCCGTGGGATACGCAGTATTTT,CASSPEGVPWDTQYF
TRBJ1-1,.,TRBV10-3,TRBD1,TGTGCCATCAGGACAGGGACGTCCGATACTGAAGCTTTCTTT,CAIRTGTSDTEAFF
TRBJ2-1,.,TRBV30,TRBD2,TGTGCCTGGAGTGCCTACCGCCTAGCGGGAGTTTTGGATGAGCAGTTCTTC,CAWSAYRLAGVLDEQFF
TRBJ2-5,.,TRBV18,.,TGTGCCAGCTCACCCGATAGCCAAGAGACCCAGTACTTC,CASSPDSQETQYF
TRBJ1-2,.,TRBV29-1,.,TGCAGCGTCTACAGCTCAAACTATGGCTACACCTTC,CSVYSSNYGYTF
TRBJ1-5,.,TRBV7-8,TRBD1,TGTGCCAGCAGCCCTGTGGGCAGGGGGGACAATCAGCCCCAGCATTTT,CASSPVGRGDNQPQHF
TRBJ2-1,.,TRBV29-1,.,TGCAGCGTTGCCGACGGGGACAATGAGCAGTTCTTC,CSVADGDNEQFF